The 32 T cell receptor beta chains reported below all come from one sample, sequenced in a study of T cell responses to AZD1222 COVID-19 vaccine. TCRdb's copy holds only in-frame clones and misses some; the assay was immunoSEQ multiplex PCR. The data show about 140,000 clones, about 92% seen once. The specimen was peripheral blood, collected on day 0 of AZD1222 vaccination. Receptors were obtained from an adult in good health.

The chain uses TRBV4-1 and TRBJ1-1; D might be TRBD1 (6 bases). V dropped 5 bases and J dropped 1 base, with 14 bases sitting between them. This CDR3 is 15 amino acids long. Germline values: CDR1 MGHRA, CDR2 YSYEKL. The chain's CDR3 is CASSVRSQGNTEAFF. CDR3 DNA: TGCGCCAGCAGCGTCCGATCACAGGGGAACACTGAAGCTTTCTTT.

The chain carries TRBV28 and TRBJ1-1, with D maybe TRBD1 (5 bases). This CDR3 comprises 13 residues. The V gene lost 6 bases and the J gene lost 2 bases, with 10 bases spanning the gap. Looked up from germline, CDR1 is MDHEN and CDR2 is SYDVKM. The CDR3, as DNA: TGTGCCAGCAGGGATCAGGGCAACACTGAAGCTTTCTTT. Translating gives CASRDQGNTEAFF.

V gene TRBV9 combines with J gene TRBJ1-5; D not resolved. The CDR3 consists of 13 residues. The germline V and J ends were trimmed by 3 bases and 6 bases, with 10 bases remaining between them. The germline V gene has CDR1 SGDLS and CDR2 YYNGEE. The CDR3 nucleotides read TGTGCCAGCAGCGACGGCGAGGGTCAGCCCCAGCATTTT. Translation: CASSDGEGQPQHF. The full variable domain, with the rest looked up from reference TRBV9 and TRBJ1-5, is DSGVTQTPKHLITATGQRVTLRCSPRSGDLSVYWYQQSLDQGLQFLIQYYNGEERAKGNILERFSAQQFPDLHSELNLSSLELGDSALYFCASSDGEGQPQHFGDGTRLSIL.

The rearrangement joins TRBV4-1 to TRBJ2-2; tentatively, D is TRBD2 (6 bases). In germline, CDR1 is MGHRA, CDR2 YSYEKL. Trimming cost V 4 bases and J 0 bases, with 15 bases left between them. CDR3 length: 17 residues. CDR3 region: CASSPDLRGANTGELFF. CDR3 in DNA: TGCGCCAGCAGCCCCGACTTGCGGGGAGCGAACACCGGGGAGCTGTTTTTT.

The chain carries TRBV25-1 and TRBJ1-1; no reliable D call. The length of the CDR3 is 14 residues. Trimming cost V 6 bases and J 5 bases, with 16 bases left between them. In germline, CDR1 is MGHDK, CDR2 SYGVNS. CDR3 loop: CASRPDNPRTEAFF. The CDR3 DNA reads as TGTGCCAGCAGACCCGACAACCCCCGGACTGAAGCTTTCTTT.

This clone has just one count. This chain uses TRBV30 with TRBJ1-2; D uncertain. The CDR3 has 11 residues. Germline CDR1 is GTSNPN and CDR2 is SVGIG (reference sequence). The V end was cut by 0 bases, the J end by 11 bases, with 10 bases between. This CDR3 reads CAWSVPGWYTF. The CDR3 DNA reads as TGTGCCTGGAGTGTACCCGGTTGGTACACCTTC.

The rearrangement joins TRBV7-8 to TRBJ2-1, with D uncertain. The CDR3 is 14 residues long. V lost 5 bases and J lost 5, with 13 bases in between. Germline V gene lookup returns CDR1 SGHVS and CDR2 FQNEAQ. The CDR3 region has the DNA TGTGCCAGCAGCCCTCGTCTCCGCGACAATGAGCAGTTCTTC. Its protein product is CASSPRLRDNEQFF.

V is TRBV6-6 and J is TRBJ2-5, with D tentatively TRBD2 (6 bases). CDR3 length: 16 amino acids. Germline loops: CDR1 MNHNY, CDR2 SVGAGI (reference sequence). V was clipped by 2 bases and J by 2 bases, with 15 bases between them. The CDR3 region has the DNA TGTGCCAGCAGTTACGCCGCTTCGCGGGGACAAGAGACCCAGTACTTC. It encodes CASSYAASRGQETQYF.

The rearrangement uses TRBV19 and TRBJ2-7; D not resolved. Germline V gives CDR1 LNHDA, CDR2 SQIVND (reference sequence). V was clipped by 4 bases and J by 3 bases, with 10 bases between them. The CDR3 consists of 13 residues. CDR3 bases: TGTGCCAGTAGTAATGGGCCACTCTACGAGCAGTACTTC. Protein product: CASSNGPLYEQYF.

This chain uses TRBV6-1 with TRBJ2-3; D gene ambiguous. Trimming took 2 bases from V and 1 from J, leaving 19 bases between them. Looked up from germline, CDR1 is MNHNS and CDR2 is SASEGT. The CDR3 extends over 18 amino acids. The CDR3 DNA sequence: TGTGCCAGCAGTGAATTAGGGTTAATCAAAACGGGCACAGATACGCAGTATTTT. Protein product: CASSELGLIKTGTDTQYF.

The J gene is TRBJ1-2, the V gene TRBV4-2, with D maybe TRBD1 (5 bases). Germline V gene lookup returns CDR1 LGHNA and CDR2 YNFKEQ. The V end was cut by 0 bases, the J end by 7 bases, with 24 bases between. The CDR3 runs to 18 residues. CDR3: CASSQEISGQGLVSGYTF. CDR3 bases: TGTGCCAGCAGCCAAGAGATCTCCGGCCAGGGTTTAGTGAGTGGCTACACCTTC.

This clone was observed a single time. The CDR3 bases are TGTGCCAGCTCACAGGACAGGGTTTATGGCTACACCTTC. This translates into CASSQDRVYGYTF. The chain joins TRBV18 to TRBJ1-2; 8 bases align to TRBD1. CDR1 is KGHSH and CDR2 is LQKENI in the germline V gene. With V trimmed by 4 bases and J by 5 bases, 3 bases remained unmatched. The CDR3 contains 13 residues.

The chain has TRBV28 and TRBJ1-5; maybe TRBD1 (5 bases). CDR3 size: 14 residues. CDR1 MDHEN and CDR2 SYDVKM come from the germline V gene. Between the trimmed V and J ends, which lost 7 bases and 2 bases, there was a span of 12 bases. Written as DNA, the CDR3 is TGTGCCAGCAAGGGGCGAAGGGGCAATCAGCCCCAGCATTTT. Protein sequence: CASKGRRGNQPQHF. Using reference TRBV28 and TRBJ1-5 for the parts outside the CDR3, the full variable domain is DVKVTQSSRYLVKRTGEKVFLECVQDMDHENMFWYRQDPGLGLRLIYFSYDVKMKEKGDIPEGYSVSREKKERFSLILESASTNQTSMYLCASKGRRGNQPQHFGDGTRLSIL.

The chain has TRBV3-1 (or the pseudogene TRBV3-2) and TRBJ1-2, with D unclear. The V end lost 0 bases, the J end lost 5 bases, and 13 bases lay between the germline ends. Germline loops: CDR1 LGHDT, CDR2 YNNKEL (reference sequence). The CDR3 contains 15 residues. In nucleotides, the CDR3 is TGTGCCAGCAGCCAAGAATGGGAAGGGCAGTATGGCTACACCTTC. This translates into CASSQEWEGQYGYTF.

The chain carries TRBV19 and TRBJ1-1; D gene ambiguous. The germline V gene has CDR1 LNHDA and CDR2 SQIVND (reference sequence). The CDR3 extends over 14 amino acids. V was clipped by 5 bases and J by 4 bases, with 14 bases between them. CDR3 sequence reads: CASSYDTGRTEAFF. The CDR3 nucleotides are TGTGCCAGTAGTTACGACACGGGCCGCACTGAAGCTTTCTTT.

The chain joins TRBV7-9 to TRBJ1-3; weak D call: TRBD1 (6 bases). CDR1 is SEHNR, CDR2 FQNEAQ, per germline (reference sequence). The CDR3 spans 15 residues. V lost 2 bases and J 1 base, leaving 9 bases between the germline ends. DNA of the CDR3: TGTGCCAGCAGCTTAATGACAGGATCTGGAAACACCATATATTTT. Translation: CASSLMTGSGNTIYF.

This chain joins TRBV24-1 and TRBJ2-2; D call uncertain. Germline assignment: CDR1 KGHDR and CDR2 SFDVKD. The CDR3 consists of 16 residues. Deletions cut 6 bases from V and 0 bases from J, with 13 bases between. CDR3 coding DNA: TGTGCCACCAGTCTCCAGCCGAACCCGAACACCGGGGAGCTGTTTTTT. The encoded protein is CATSLQPNPNTGELFF.

The chain couples TRBV2 to TRBJ1-2; D gene uncertain. V gave up 8 bases and J gave up 4 bases, with 11 bases separating them. Germline-derived CDR1 and CDR2 are SNHLY and FYNNEI. The CDR3 spans 12 residues. The CDR3 loop is CASGQQPYGYTF. In DNA form, the CDR3 reads TGTGCCAGCGGGCAACAACCCTATGGCTACACCTTC.

This clone occurred once. Mismatch with germline at one junction end may stem from a read error. This rearrangement joins TRBV3-1 (or the pseudogene TRBV3-2) to TRBJ2-7; 9 bases line up with TRBD1. CDR1 and CDR2 (germline): LGHDT, YNNKEL (reference sequence). The length of the CDR3 is 13 residues. The CDR3 loop reads CASTQQGAYEQYF. CDR3 sequence (DNA): TGTGCCAGCACCCAACAGGGGGCATACGAGCAGTACTTC.

CDR3 sequence: CACPTSSGNTIYF. CDR3 nucleotide sequence: TGTGCCTGCCCCACGAGCTCTGGAAACACCATATATTTT. The V gene is TRBV30, the J gene TRBJ1-3, with unresolved D. Trimming took 6 bases from V and 0 from J, leaving 9 bases between them. This CDR3 is built from 13 residues. Per the germline V gene, CDR1 is GTSNPN and CDR2 is SVGIG (reference sequence).

The rearrangement links TRBV4-1 to TRBJ1-2; D call uncertain. The CDR3 consists of 15 residues. Germline lookup yields CDR1 MGHRA and CDR2 YSYEKL. Trimming pared 0 bases from V and 8 bases from J, leaving 16 bases between. In nucleotides, the CDR3 is TGCGCCAGCAGCCAAGACCCCTCGGGCTCGGGAGGCTACACCTTC. This sequence encodes CASSQDPSGSGGYTF.

This clone was recorded once. V usage is TRBV7-2 and J usage is TRBJ1-2; TRBD1 is a possible D gene (5 bases). Germline V gene sequence: CDR1 SGHTA, CDR2 FQGNSA. Trimming pared 1 base from V and 4 bases from J, leaving 10 bases between. The CDR3 sequence is 14 residues long. The CDR3 is CASSLEPGPYGYTF. CDR3 DNA sequence: TGTGCCAGCAGCTTAGAGCCGGGGCCCTATGGCTACACCTTC.

The rearrangement links TRBV11-3 to TRBJ2-3; D not certain. The CDR3 runs 17 residues. The germline V gene encodes CDR1 SGHNT and CDR2 YENEEA. V shed 0 bases and J shed 1 base, with 14 bases lying between them. CDR3 in amino acids: CASSLDTRIRGTDTQYF. The CDR3 region has the DNA TGTGCCAGCAGCTTAGATACGAGGATACGAGGCACAGATACGCAGTATTTT.

The chain links TRBV6-1 to TRBJ2-5; maybe TRBD1 (5 bases). The CDR3 length is 14 residues. Trimming took off 2 bases at V and 2 bases at J, with 9 bases between the two ends. CDR1 is MNHNS, CDR2 SASEGT, per germline. The CDR3 is CASSESRQQETQYF. As DNA, the CDR3 is TGTGCCAGCAGTGAATCCCGACAGCAAGAGACCCAGTACTTC.

The chain's CDR3 is CASSLTGYNSPLHF. The CDR3 nucleotides read TGTGCCAGCTCCCTGACAGGCTATAATTCACCCCTCCACTTT. This chain connects TRBV18 to TRBJ1-6, with D maybe TRBD1 (6 bases). CDR3 length: 14 residues. Germline loops: CDR1 KGHSH, CDR2 LQKENI. V was clipped by 6 bases and J by 3 bases, with 9 bases between them.

The chain employs TRBV5-7 and TRBJ1-1; 9 bases align to TRBD1. TRBV5-7 belongs to the ORF category, with a function that is uncertain. The CDR3 sequence is 15 residues long. Trimming removed 0 bases from V and 2 bases from J; junction bases left unmatched: 2. The CDR3 is CASSLEDRGNTEAFF. CDR3 nucleotide sequence: TGTGCCAGCAGCTTGGAGGACAGGGGAAACACTGAAGCTTTCTTT.

V and J are TRBV19 and TRBJ2-7; D perhaps matches TRBD2 (5 bases). Looked up from germline, CDR1 is LNHDA and CDR2 is SQIVND (reference sequence). The V end lost 6 bases, the J end lost 4 bases, and 16 bases lay between the germline ends. The CDR3 spans 14 residues. CDR3 bases: TGTGCCAGTAGGCACCCGGGCCGCGGGTACGAGCAGTACTTC. It codes for CASRHPGRGYEQYF.

This sequence joins TRBV18 and TRBJ1-1; 10 nucleotides line up with TRBD1. V shed 2 bases, J shed 5 bases, and the junction held 20 bases outside the gene matches. This CDR3 has 20 residues. Germline V lookup: CDR1 KGHSH, CDR2 LQKENI. In DNA, the CDR3 is TGTGCCAGCTCACCATTCATTCAAAGACAGGGGGCAGAGGAGAGAACTGAAGCTTTCTTT. It codes for CASSPFIQRQGAEERTEAFF.

The genes are TRBV3-1 (or the pseudogene TRBV3-2) and TRBJ2-7, with TRBD2 matching 7 bases. The CDR3 runs 12 residues. Germline V CDR1 and CDR2: LGHDT, YNNKEL (reference sequence). The J segment lost 3 bases and the V segment lost 5 bases, leaving 1 base of the junction unmatched. CDR3 in amino acids: CASSWGGYEQYF. The DNA of the CDR3 is TGTGCCAGCAGCTGGGGGGGCTACGAGCAGTACTTC.

This rearrangement joins TRBV12-3 or TRBV12-4 to TRBJ1-2, with D possibly matching TRBD1 (5 bases). V was cut by 4 bases and J by 4 bases, with 10 bases left in between. The length of the CDR3 is 13 residues. The CDR3 here is CASSSDKTYGYTF. The CDR3 bases are TGTGCCAGCAGTTCGGACAAAACCTATGGCTACACCTTC.

J is TRBJ2-3 and V is TRBV11-2; 14 bases line up with TRBD2. The CDR3 is made up of 17 amino acids. V was pared by 5 bases and J by 0 bases, with 4 bases of the junction left unmatched. Germline V gene lookup returns CDR1 SGHAT and CDR2 FQNNGV. CDR3 coding DNA: TGTGCCAGCAGCCGGACTAGCGGGGGGCACAGCACAGATACGCAGTATTTT. Translation: CASSRTSGGHSTDTQYF.

This sequence joins TRBV7-9 and TRBJ2-7; D remains ambiguous. Trimming left V 3 bases short and J 7 bases short, with 19 bases between. The germline CDR1 and CDR2 sequences are SEHNR and FQNEAQ (reference sequence). The CDR3 is 15 residues long. CDR3 in amino acids: CASSLGLGMSIEQYF. CDR3 bases: TGTGCCAGCAGCTTGGGGTTGGGGATGTCCATAGAGCAGTACTTC.